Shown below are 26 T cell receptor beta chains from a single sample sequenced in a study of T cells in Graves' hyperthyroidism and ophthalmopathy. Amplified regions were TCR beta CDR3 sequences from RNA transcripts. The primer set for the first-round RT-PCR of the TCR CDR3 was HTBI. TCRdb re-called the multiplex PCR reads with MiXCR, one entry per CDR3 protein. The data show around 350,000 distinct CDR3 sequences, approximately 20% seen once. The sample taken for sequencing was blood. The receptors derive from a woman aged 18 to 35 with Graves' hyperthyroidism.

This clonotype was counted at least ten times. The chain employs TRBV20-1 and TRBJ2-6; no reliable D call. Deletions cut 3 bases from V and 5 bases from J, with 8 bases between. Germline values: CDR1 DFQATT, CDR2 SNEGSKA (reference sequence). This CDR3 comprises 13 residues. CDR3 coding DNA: TGCAGTGCTAGCCGACGCTGGGCCAACGTCCTGACTTTC. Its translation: CSASRRWANVLTF.

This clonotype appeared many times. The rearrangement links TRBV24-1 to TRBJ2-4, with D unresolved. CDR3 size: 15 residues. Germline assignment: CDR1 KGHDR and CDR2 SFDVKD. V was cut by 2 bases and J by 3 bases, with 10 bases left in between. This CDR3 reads CATSDSWANKNIQYF. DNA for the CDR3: TGTGCCACCAGTGATTCTTGGGCCAACAAAAACATTCAGTACTTC.

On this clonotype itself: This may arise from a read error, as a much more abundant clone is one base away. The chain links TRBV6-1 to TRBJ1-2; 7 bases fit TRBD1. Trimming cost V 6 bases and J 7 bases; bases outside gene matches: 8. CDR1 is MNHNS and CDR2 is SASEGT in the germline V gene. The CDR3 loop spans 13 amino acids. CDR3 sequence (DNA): TGTGCCAGCAGACCCGGGACAGCAGGTGGCTACACCTTC. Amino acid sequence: CASRPGTAGGYTF.

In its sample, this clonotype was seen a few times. CDR3 bases: TGTGCCAGCAGCCGGGGGACAAGCCCGTACCAAGAGACCCAGTACTTC. Translation: CASSRGTSPYQETQYF. This chain uses TRBV5-6 with TRBJ2-5, with D possibly called TRBD1 or TRBD2 (6 bases each). The CDR3 length is 16 residues. Germline CDR1 SGHDT, CDR2 YYEEEE. V shed 4 bases and J shed 0 bases, with 16 bases lying between them.

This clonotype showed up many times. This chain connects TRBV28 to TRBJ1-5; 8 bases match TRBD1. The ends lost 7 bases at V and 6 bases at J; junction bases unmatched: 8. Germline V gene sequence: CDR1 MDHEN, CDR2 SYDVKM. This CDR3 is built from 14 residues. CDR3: CASTTAGGSQPQHF. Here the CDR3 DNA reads TGTGCCAGCACTACCGCAGGGGGCAGTCAGCCCCAGCATTTT.

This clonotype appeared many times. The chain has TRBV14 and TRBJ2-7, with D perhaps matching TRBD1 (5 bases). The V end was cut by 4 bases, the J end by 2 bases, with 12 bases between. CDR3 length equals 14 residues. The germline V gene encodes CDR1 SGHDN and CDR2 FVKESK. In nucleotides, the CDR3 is TGTGCCAGCAGCCCTATAGGGGATACCTACGAGCAGTACTTC. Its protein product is CASSPIGDTYEQYF.

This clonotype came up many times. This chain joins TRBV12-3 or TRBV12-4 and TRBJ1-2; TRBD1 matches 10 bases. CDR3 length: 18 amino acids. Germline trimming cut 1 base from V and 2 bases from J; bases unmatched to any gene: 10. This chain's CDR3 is CASSLEGFAGQGNYGYTF. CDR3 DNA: TGTGCCAGCAGTTTAGAGGGTTTTGCGGGACAGGGGAACTATGGCTACACCTTC.

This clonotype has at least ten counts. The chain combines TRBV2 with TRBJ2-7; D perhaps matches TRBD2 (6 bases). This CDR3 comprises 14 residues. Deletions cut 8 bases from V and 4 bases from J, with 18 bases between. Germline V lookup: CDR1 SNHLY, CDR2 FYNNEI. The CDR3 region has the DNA TGTGCCAGCGACTCGCCGGCAGGGAGGTACGAGCAGTACTTC. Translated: CASDSPAGRYEQYF. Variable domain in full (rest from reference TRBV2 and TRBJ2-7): EPEVTQTPSHQVTQMGQEVILRCVPISNHLYFYWYRQILGQKVEFLVSFYNNEISEKSEIFDDQFSVERPDGSNFTLKIRSTKLEDSAMYFCASDSPAGRYEQYFGPGTRLTVT.

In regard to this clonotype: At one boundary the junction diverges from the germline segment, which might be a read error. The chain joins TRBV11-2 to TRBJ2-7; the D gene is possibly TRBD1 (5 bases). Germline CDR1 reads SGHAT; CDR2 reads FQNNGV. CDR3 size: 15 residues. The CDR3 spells CASSLRGQESYEQDF. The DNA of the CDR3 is TGTGCCAGCAGCTTAAGGGGCCAAGAGAGCTACGAGCAGGACTTC.

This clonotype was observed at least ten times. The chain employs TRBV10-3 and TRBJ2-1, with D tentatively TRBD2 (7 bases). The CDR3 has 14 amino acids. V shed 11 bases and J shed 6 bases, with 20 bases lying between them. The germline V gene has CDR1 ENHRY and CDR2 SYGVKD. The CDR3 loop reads CARRGAGMGNEQFF. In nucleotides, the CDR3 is TGTGCCCGTCGGGGGGCGGGTATGGGCAATGAGCAGTTCTTC.

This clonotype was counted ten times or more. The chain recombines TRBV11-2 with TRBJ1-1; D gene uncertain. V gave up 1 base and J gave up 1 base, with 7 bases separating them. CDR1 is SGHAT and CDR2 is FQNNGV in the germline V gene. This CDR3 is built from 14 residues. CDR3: CASSLGPENTEAFF. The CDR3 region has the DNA TGTGCCAGCAGCTTAGGGCCCGAGAACACTGAAGCTTTCTTT.

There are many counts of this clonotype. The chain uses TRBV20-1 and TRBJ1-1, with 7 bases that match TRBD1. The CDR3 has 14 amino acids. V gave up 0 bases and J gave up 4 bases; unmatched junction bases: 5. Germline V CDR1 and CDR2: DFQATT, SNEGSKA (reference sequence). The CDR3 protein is CSAREATGPTEAFF. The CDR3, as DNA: TGCAGTGCTAGAGAGGCGACAGGGCCCACTGAAGCTTTCTTT.

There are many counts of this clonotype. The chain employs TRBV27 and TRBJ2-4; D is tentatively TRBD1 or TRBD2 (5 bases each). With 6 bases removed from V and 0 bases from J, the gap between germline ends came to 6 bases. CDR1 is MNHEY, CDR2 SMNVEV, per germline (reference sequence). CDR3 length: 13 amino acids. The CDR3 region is CASRGVAKNIQYF. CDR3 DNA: TGTGCCAGCAGGGGGGTAGCCAAAAACATTCAGTACTTC.

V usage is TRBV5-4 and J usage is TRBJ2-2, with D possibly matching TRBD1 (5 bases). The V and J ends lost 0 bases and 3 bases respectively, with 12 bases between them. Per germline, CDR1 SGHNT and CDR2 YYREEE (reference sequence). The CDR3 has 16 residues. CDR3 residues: CASSLAGLWDTGELFF. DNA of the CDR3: TGTGCCAGCAGCTTGGCAGGGTTATGGGACACCGGGGAGCTGTTTTTT.

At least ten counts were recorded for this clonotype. The CDR3 DNA reads TGTGCCAGCAGTCTCTTTGCGGCCATGAACACTGAAGCTTTCTTT. It translates to CASSLFAAMNTEAFF. V usage is TRBV6-5 and J usage is TRBJ1-1, with D hard to call. Trimming stripped 5 bases from V and 0 bases from J, with 13 bases between. The CDR3 is 15 residues long. The germline gives CDR1 MNHEY, CDR2 SVGAGI.

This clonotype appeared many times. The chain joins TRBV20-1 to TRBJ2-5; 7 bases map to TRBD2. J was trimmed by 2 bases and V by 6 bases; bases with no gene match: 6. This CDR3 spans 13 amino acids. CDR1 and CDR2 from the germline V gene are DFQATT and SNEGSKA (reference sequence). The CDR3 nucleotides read TGCAGTGCCCATCGGGGGGTGCAAGAGACCCAGTACTTC. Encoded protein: CSAHRGVQETQYF.

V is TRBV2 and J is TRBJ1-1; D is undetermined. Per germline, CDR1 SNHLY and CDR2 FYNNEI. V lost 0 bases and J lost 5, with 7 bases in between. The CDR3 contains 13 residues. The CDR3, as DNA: TGTGCCAGCAGTGAAGCGTGGGCGACTGAAGCTTTCTTT. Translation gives CASSEAWATEAFF. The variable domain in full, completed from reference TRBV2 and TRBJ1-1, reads EPEVTQTPSHQVTQMGQEVILRCVPISNHLYFYWYRQILGQKVEFLVSFYNNEISEKSEIFDDQFSVERPDGSNFTLKIRSTKLEDSAMYFCASSEAWATEAFFGQGTRLTVV.

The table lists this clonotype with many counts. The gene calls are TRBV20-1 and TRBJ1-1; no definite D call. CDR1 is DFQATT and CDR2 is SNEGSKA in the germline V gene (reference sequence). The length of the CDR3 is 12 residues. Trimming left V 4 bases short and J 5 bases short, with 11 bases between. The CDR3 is CSATRPVTEAFF. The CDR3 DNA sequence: TGCAGTGCTACACGTCCTGTAACTGAAGCTTTCTTT.

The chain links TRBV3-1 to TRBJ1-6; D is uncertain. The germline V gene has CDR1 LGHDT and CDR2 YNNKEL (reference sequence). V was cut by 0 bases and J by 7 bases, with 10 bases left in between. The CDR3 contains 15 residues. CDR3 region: CASSQDGAFNSPLHF. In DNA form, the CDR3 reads TGTGCCAGCAGCCAAGACGGAGCCTTCAATTCACCCCTCCACTTT.

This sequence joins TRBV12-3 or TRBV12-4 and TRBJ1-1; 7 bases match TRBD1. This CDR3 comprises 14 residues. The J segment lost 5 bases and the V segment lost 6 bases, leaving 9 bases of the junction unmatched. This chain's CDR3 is CASSLTQGLTEAFF. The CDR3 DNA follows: TGTGCCAGCAGCCTGACACAGGGGTTAACTGAAGCTTTCTTT.

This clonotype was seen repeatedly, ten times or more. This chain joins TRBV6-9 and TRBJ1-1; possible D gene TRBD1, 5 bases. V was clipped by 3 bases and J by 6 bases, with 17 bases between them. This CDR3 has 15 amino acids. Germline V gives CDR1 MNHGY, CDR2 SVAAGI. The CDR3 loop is CASSYQTRERAEAFF. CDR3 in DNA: TGTGCCAGCAGTTACCAAACCAGGGAGAGGGCTGAAGCTTTCTTT.

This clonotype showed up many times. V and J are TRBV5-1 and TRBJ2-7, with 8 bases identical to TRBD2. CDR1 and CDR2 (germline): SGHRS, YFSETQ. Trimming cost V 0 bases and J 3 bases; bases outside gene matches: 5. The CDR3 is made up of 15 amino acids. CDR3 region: CASSLVLAGNYEQYF. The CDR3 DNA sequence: TGCGCCAGCAGCTTGGTTTTAGCGGGGAACTACGAGCAGTACTTC.

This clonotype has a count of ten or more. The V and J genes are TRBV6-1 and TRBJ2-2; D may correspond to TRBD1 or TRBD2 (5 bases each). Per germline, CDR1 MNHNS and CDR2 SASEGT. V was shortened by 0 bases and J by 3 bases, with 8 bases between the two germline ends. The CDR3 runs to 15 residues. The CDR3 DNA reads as TGTGCCAGCAGTGAAGCGGGACGGGACACCGGGGAGCTGTTTTTT. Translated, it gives CASSEAGRDTGELFF.

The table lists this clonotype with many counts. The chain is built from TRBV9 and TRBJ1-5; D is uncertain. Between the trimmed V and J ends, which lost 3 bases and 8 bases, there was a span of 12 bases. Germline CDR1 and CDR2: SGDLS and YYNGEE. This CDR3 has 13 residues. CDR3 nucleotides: TGTGCCAGCAGCGCGGCTCTGGGTAAGCCCCAGCATTTT. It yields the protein CASSAALGKPQHF.

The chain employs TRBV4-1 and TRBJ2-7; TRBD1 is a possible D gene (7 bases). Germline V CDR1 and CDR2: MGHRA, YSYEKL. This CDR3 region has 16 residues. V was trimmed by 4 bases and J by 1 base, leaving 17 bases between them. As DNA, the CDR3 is TGCGCCAGCAGCCCCGGGGGCAGGGGGGAGTCCTACGAGCAGTACTTC. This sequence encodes CASSPGGRGESYEQYF.

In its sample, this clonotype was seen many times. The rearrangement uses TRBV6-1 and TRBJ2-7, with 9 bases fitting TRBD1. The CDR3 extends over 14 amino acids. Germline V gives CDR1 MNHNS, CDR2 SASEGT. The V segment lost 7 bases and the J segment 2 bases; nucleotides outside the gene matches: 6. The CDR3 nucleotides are TGTGCCAGCAACAGACAGGGGGGAACCTACGAGCAGTACTTC. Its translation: CASNRQGGTYEQYF.